A single sample is the source of the 5 T cell receptor beta chains below, sequenced in a study of CD8 T cells in Susac syndrome (dated by TCRdb to the late 2010s). The method was the immunoSEQ multiplex PCR assay. RNA was extracted using the RNeasy kit, and 0.5 to 1 microgram was reverse transcribed with random hexamers. The public sequencing data were trimmed at Q25 with fastp and processed into clonotypes with MiXCR by TCRdb, which kept only in-frame beta chains. Entries are consolidated by CDR3 protein sequence, retaining the most common genes and DNA. Counted in this sample were 150,000 to 200,000 distinct CDR3 sequences; under 95% of them appeared once. The ten biggest clones cover around 0.1% of the sample. The sequenced sample consisted of CD4+ T cells from PBMCs. Source of these receptors: a human donor with multiple sclerosis.

The genes are TRBV15 and TRBJ2-5, with 7 bases identical to TRBD2. From germline, CDR1 is LNHNV and CDR2 YYDKDF (reference sequence). After removal of 0 bases from V and 5 bases from J, the junction contained 3 bases not matched to a gene. The CDR3 runs 14 residues. As DNA, the CDR3 is TGTGCCACCAGCAGAGACGGGGGGACGGAGACCCAGTACTTC. This codes for CATSRDGGTETQYF.

The chain combines TRBV28 with TRBJ1-2; 9 nucleotides align to TRBD1. J was trimmed by 8 bases and V by 8 bases; bases with no gene match: 21. Germline V CDR1 and CDR2: MDHEN, SYDVKM. This CDR3 has 17 residues. CDR3 residues: CASSPWGNRGPAGGYTF. For the CDR3, the DNA is TGTGCCAGCTCTCCTTGGGGTAACAGGGGGCCGGCAGGCGGCTACACCTTC.

The chain employs TRBV20-1 and TRBJ2-7; 13 nucleotides line up with TRBD2. The CDR3 has 18 residues. J lost 7 bases, V lost 6 bases, and 21 bases had no gene match. The germline V gene has CDR1 DFQATT and CDR2 SNEGSKA (reference sequence). The CDR3 DNA follows: TGCAGTGCGCCGAGGTTAGGGACTAGCGGGAAGCGTGGAGTTGAGCAGTACTTC. Protein: CSAPRLGTSGKRGVEQYF.

The chain uses TRBV30 and TRBJ2-1, with unresolved D. Germline V gene sequence: CDR1 GTSNPN, CDR2 SVGIG (reference sequence). This CDR3 has 9 amino acids. V lost 6 bases, J lost 8 bases, and 5 bases lay in between. CDR3 nucleotides: TGTGCCTGCACCGATGAGCAGTTCTTC. Translating it yields CACTDEQFF.

The genes are TRBV19 and TRBJ2-1; unclear D gene. V was clipped by 1 base and J by 10 bases, with 11 bases between them. The CDR3 spans 13 residues. Germline V gives CDR1 LNHDA, CDR2 SQIVND (reference sequence). The CDR3 loop reads CASSIAPGYEQFF. CDR3 sequence (DNA): TGTGCCAGTAGTATAGCCCCCGGCTACGAGCAGTTCTTC.